Below are 10 T cell receptor beta chains sequenced from a single sample in a study of cytomegalovirus exposure and HLA in healthy donors. The study ran its PCR with 60 Vbeta and 13 Jbeta primers. Clones were sequenced by immunoSEQ multiplex PCR, and TCRdb holds only the in-frame ones, with some missing. Among some 90,000 clones listed, 60% to 80% were seen once. The sequenced material came from PBMCs. The receptors were gathered from a boy aged 5-17 years in good health and CMV-seronegative.

The chain couples TRBV10-3 to TRBJ1-6; TRBD1 agrees at 10 bases. V lost 4 bases to trimming and J lost 8 bases; unmatched junction nucleotides: 5. The germline gives CDR1 ENHRY, CDR2 SYGVKD. The CDR3 is made up of 15 amino acids. For the CDR3, the DNA is TGTGCCATCAGTGCTCCGGGACAGGGGTATTCACCCCTCCACTTT. As protein: CAISAPGQGYSPLHF.

The chain is built from TRBV7-3 and TRBJ1-1, with 11 bases identical to TRBD1. CDR1 is SGHTA, CDR2 FQGTGA, per germline. This CDR3 region has 14 residues. V shed 3 bases and J 3 bases; nucleotides not matched to a gene: 0. CDR3 loop: CASSLGQGDTEAFF. CDR3 nucleotide sequence: TGTGCCAGCAGCTTGGGACAGGGGGACACTGAAGCTTTCTTT.

V usage is TRBV5-1 and J usage is TRBJ1-1; a weak D match, TRBD1 (5 bases). V lost 4 bases and J lost 3, with 19 bases in between. CDR1 is SGHRS, CDR2 YFSETQ, per germline. The CDR3 covers 16 residues. CDR3 coding DNA: TGCGCCAGCAGCCCAGGCCCTCAGCAGGGTGACACTGAAGCTTTCTTT. It is translated as CASSPGPQQGDTEAFF.

This chain uses TRBV6-5 with TRBJ2-7; TRBD2 matches at 7 bases. Losses at the gene ends were 0 bases for V and 0 bases for J; bases not matched to a gene: 2. CDR3 length: 15 amino acids. The germline CDR1 and CDR2 sequences are MNHEY and SVGAGI. CDR3 in DNA: TGTGCCAGCAGTTACTCGTCTAGCGGCTCCTACGAGCAGTACTTC. Translated, it gives CASSYSSSGSYEQYF.

The J gene is TRBJ2-7, the V gene TRBV7-2, with TRBD1 matching over 7 bases. CDR1 SGHTA and CDR2 FQGNSA come from the germline V gene. This CDR3 contains 14 residues. V was pared by 5 bases and J by 1 base, with 5 bases of the junction left unmatched. CDR3 bases: TGTGCCAGCAGCCCGGACAGGTCGTCCTACGAGCAGTACTTC. It is translated as CASSPDRSSYEQYF.

V is TRBV7-6 and J is TRBJ1-2; 7 bases line up with TRBD1. Trimming took 4 bases from V and 0 from J; bases not matched to a gene: 5. The length of the CDR3 is 15 residues. The germline gives CDR1 SGHVS, CDR2 FNYEAQ. CDR3 sequence (DNA): TGTGCCAGCAGCTCGAGACAGGGCTCTAACTATGGCTACACCTTC. Translated: CASSSRQGSNYGYTF. Using reference TRBV7-6 and TRBJ1-2 for the parts outside the CDR3, the full variable domain is GAGVSQSPRYKVTKRGQDVALRCDPISGHVSLYWYRQALGQGPEFLTYFNYEAQQDKSGLPNDRFSAERPEGSISTLTIQRTEQRDSAMYRCASSSRQGSNYGYTFGSGTRLTVV.

This chain joins TRBV4-3 and TRBJ1-2; a weak D match, TRBD1 (6 bases). The germline gives CDR1 LGHNA, CDR2 YSLEER. The V end was cut by 1 base, the J end by 3 bases, with 15 bases between. This CDR3 has 16 residues. The CDR3 DNA reads TGCGCCAGCAGCCAAGCTACCGGGGGGCCGGACTATGGCTACACCTTC. This encodes CASSQATGGPDYGYTF.

The chain joins TRBV2 to TRBJ2-4; 9 bases are a match to TRBD1. Per germline, CDR1 SNHLY and CDR2 FYNNEI. V lost 6 bases, J lost 0 bases, and 3 bases stayed unmatched. This CDR3 is built from 15 residues. CDR3 coding DNA: TGTGCCAGCAGGGGGGACAGGGTAGCCAAAAACATTCAGTACTTC. Its translation: CASRGDRVAKNIQYF.

The chain links TRBV30 to TRBJ2-7; D is ambiguous. V was clipped by 2 bases and J by 1 base, with 3 bases between them. The CDR3 totals 11 residues. CDR1 GTSNPN and CDR2 SVGIG come from the germline V gene (reference sequence). CDR3 bases: TGTGCCTGGAGTTTATCCTACGAGCAGTACTTC. Its translation is CAWSLSYEQYF.

The chain carries TRBV7-9 and TRBJ1-5; D is undetermined. The CDR3 runs to 15 residues. The V end was cut by 5 bases, the J end by 0 bases, with 11 bases between. Looked up from germline, CDR1 is SEHNR and CDR2 is FQNEAQ (reference sequence). Here the CDR3 reads CASSLGQNSNQPQHF. CDR3 in DNA: TGTGCCAGCAGCCTAGGGCAGAATAGCAATCAGCCCCAGCATTTT.